The entry below describes one T cell receptor beta chain. This clonotype was recorded at least ten times. It lacks a known antigen. Base qualities are missing; no much larger clone stands one base away. The CDR3 spans 14 residues, from the cysteine through the phenylalanine. Only the CDR3 region is kept as DNA, spanning 42 bases read in frame from base 1. The germline V gene provides CDR1 MNHNS and CDR2 SASEGT. Trimming leaves V shorter by 7 bases and J shorter by 6 bases, with the junction holding 9 bases beyond the gene matches. This sample was taken from a study of regulatory T cells in long-lasting Graves disease (dated by TCRdb to the early 2020s). For the wider study: Patients with newly diagnosed Graves' disease had been on antithyroid drugs for under 3 months. Patients with persistent Graves' disease were compared with patients with newly diagnosed Graves' disease using TCR sequencing and RNA sequencing of peripheral blood. The study was conducted in China and was registered as a clinical trial. TCR sequencing covered 13 persistent and around 20 newly diagnosed Graves' disease patients, some 33 samples in total. Study-level results and caveats: Sequencing and analysis were restricted to the TCR beta chain. The small sample size was acknowledged by the authors as a limitation that may reduce accuracy. Compared with newly diagnosed patients, patients with persistent Graves' disease had lower TCR Shannon entropy and fewer highly expanded clones, which suggests clonal expansion. Persistent disease showed preferential use of TRBV28, TRBJ1-2 and TRBJ2-5, whereas newly diagnosed disease favored TRBV20-1 and TRBJ2-1. A larger number of public clonotypes was shared among persistent patients (fewer than 3,000) than among newly diagnosed patients (around 970). The study examined only peripheral blood because the primary lesion, thyroid tissue, could not be accessed.

This specimen's time point label, interpreted: newly diagnosed GD, antithyroid drugs for less than 3 months. For both TCR sequencing and RNA sequencing, RNA was extracted from PBMCs using TRIzol. Graves' disease was diagnosed according to American Thyroid Association guidelines. Patients for the study were recruited at an endocrinology department in Xi'an, China. From each patient, approximately 9 milliliters of peripheral blood was collected into an EDTA anticoagulant tube. PBMCs were isolated by Ficoll Paque Plus density gradient separation without further T cell sorting. An Agilent 2100 Bioanalyzer and agarose gel were used to assess RNA quality, and a NanoDrop 2000 was used to measure RNA concentration. Receptor libraries were prepared by multiplex PCR. The sequencer was an Illumina HiSeq 4000. iRepertoire HTBI primers and Arm-PCR amplification of CDR3 regions were used to construct TCR beta libraries. Before sequencing, the PCR products went through gel purification. Turning to the authors' computational methods: Gene usage analysis of CDR3 amino acid clonotypes used the approximately 62 TRBV and about 14 TRBJ segments found across samples. Filtered high-quality paired reads were merged into contigs using COPE and FqMerger. BLAST was used to align contigs to IMGT TRBV, TRBD and TRBJ reference genes, with CDR3 defined following IMGT. Highly expanded clones were defined as clonotypes with a frequency above 0.1%. Shannon entropy was used to measure repertoire diversity, and the Gini coefficient was used to measure V-J evenness. A clonotype found in more than one individual was treated as public. TCRdb ran its own pipeline on the public reads, namely fastp trimming at Q25 and MiXCR clone calling, and kept in-frame beta chains. Entries that share a CDR3 protein sequence are merged under the most common genes and DNA. The V and J calls here are based on TCRdb, not the publication. This sample is represented by 400,000 to 650,000 distinct CDR3 sequences; about 16% of them were singletons. More than 20% of the sample is taken by the ten largest.

These same data were also listed under a study on T cells in Graves' hyperthyroidism and ophthalmopathy. As noted in the second study: Stable Graves' hyperthyroidism was defined as the absence of progression to ophthalmopathy over 18 months of follow-up. Hyperthyroidism patients were aged 18 to 65 years and newly diagnosed, with disease duration of less than 2 months. Patients with uncontrolled infections, other autoimmune diseases, pregnancy or lactation were excluded. Diagnoses relied on clinical symptoms, serum thyroxine and TRAb, thyroid ultrasound and orbital computed tomography. The TCR CDR3 was subjected to a first round of RT-PCR using the HTBI primer set and the Qiagen OneStep RT-PCR kit. Most expanded thyroid clonotypes (frequency above 0.001) were also detected in blood, a finding suggesting that blood repertoires may reflect thyroid immune responses. A 13 V-J signature model separated ophthalmopathy from stable hyperthyroidism, with approximately 87% sensitivity and around 84% specificity in cross-validation and 80%/75% in testing. During validation, the model predicted progression to ophthalmopathy a median of approximately 6.5 months ahead of onset, with more than 55% sensitivity and 72.22% specificity. To identify TCR V-J signatures that set the groups apart, the researchers used a discovery cohort of about a hundred patients, made up of under 45 with Graves' ophthalmopathy and 55 to 65 with stable Graves' hyperthyroidism. Whether ophthalmopathy could be predicted prospectively was tested in an independent validation cohort made up of under 20 hyperthyroidism patients plus 17 patients who later progressed to ophthalmopathy. The approximately 100 discovery patients were randomly split 7:3 into training and test sets. In more than five Graves' hyperthyroidism patients, the study also compared T-cell repertoires from thyroid tissue with T-cell repertoires from blood. After sampling, hyperthyroidism patients received methimazole starting at 30 mg daily, and ophthalmopathy patients received high-dose intravenous methylprednisolone. A second multiplex PCR round built the libraries, followed by size selection and purification. The libraries were sequenced on an Illumina HiSeq2000 using paired-end 100 bp reads. SOAPnuke was used to process the raw data, removing reads that contained adapters or uncalled bases, had a mean Phred below 15, or lacked an exact match to the constant primer or identifier. High-quality paired reads were merged using COPE v1.2.5, and each unique nucleotide sequence was defined as a clonotype. MiTCR v1.1 was used to align the clonotypes against IMGT TRBV, TRBD and TRBJ reference segments. Analysis was restricted to V-J combinations with a frequency above 0.0001, which covered roughly 99% of repertoires. A TCS score was defined as the ratio of F50 (clonal expansion) to E x V (chaos), with BLOSUM62-based TCRdist applied between CDR3 peptides within each V-J. Welch's t-statistics and random forest reduced 500 to 650 V-J features to 13, which were used in a naive Bayes classifier (R e1071). Sample size was not statistically predetermined, and blinding of investigators to group allocation was not performed. TCR Vbeta CDR3 sequencing of roughly 140 peripheral blood samples (over 40 ophthalmopathy, over 70 hyperthyroidism and 17 progressor patients) is reported in the paper.

This sample comprised peripheral blood mononuclear cells (PBMCs), obtained at new diagnosis, from a patient treated with antithyroid drugs. This sequence was found in a woman aged 40-65 years with Graves disease. Donor details come from another sample of the same person, matched by shared clones. Rearrangement joined TRBV6-1 to TRBJ2-3; 8 bases in the middle match TRBD2. The base sequence is TGTGCCAGCAACGGACTAGCAGGGTTCGATACGCAGTATTTT. This encodes CASNGLAGFDTQYF.